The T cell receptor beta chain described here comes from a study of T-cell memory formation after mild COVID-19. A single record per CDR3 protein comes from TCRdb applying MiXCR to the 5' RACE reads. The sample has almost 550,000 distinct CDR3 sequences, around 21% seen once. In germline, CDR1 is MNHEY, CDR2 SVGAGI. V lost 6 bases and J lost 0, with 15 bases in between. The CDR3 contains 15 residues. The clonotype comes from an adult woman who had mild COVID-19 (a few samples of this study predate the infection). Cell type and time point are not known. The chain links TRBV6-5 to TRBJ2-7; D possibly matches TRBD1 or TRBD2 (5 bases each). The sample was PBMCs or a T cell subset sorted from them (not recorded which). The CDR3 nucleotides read TGTGCCAGCAGCACCCGGGACGGAAACTCCTACGAGCAGTACTTC. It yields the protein CASSTRDGNSYEQYF.